The T cell receptor (beta chain) under discussion was sequenced for a study of OX40 agonist ivuxolimab in advanced cancers. Note on this clone: Its matching antigen is unknown.

The protocol was immunoSEQ multiplex PCR, while the TCRdb copy is restricted to in-frame clones and leaves out a portion. The sample includes about 65,000 clones, around 93% of them seen just once. Germline trimming cut 2 bases from V and 2 bases from J; bases unmatched to any gene: 4. Germline values: CDR1 SGHTA, CDR2 FQGTGA. The length of the CDR3 is 15 residues. Overall study findings and caveats: At 0.1 to 3.0 mg/kg, CD4+ and CD8+ blood T cells expanded clonally by week 6. Those patients achieving a partial response at 0.1-3.0 mg/kg showed among the lowest clonal expansion. Certain nonresponders additionally had low normalized T-cell clonal expansion.

The sequence derives from an adult with an advanced solid tumor such as melanoma, head and neck, liver or kidney cancer. V and J are TRBV7-3 and TRBJ2-3, with 7 bases that match TRBD1. This specimen was CD4+ or CD8+ T cells sorted from blood, taken in a trial of the OX40 agonist ivuxolimab. The CDR3 region is CASSLQGVYTDTQYF. CDR3 nucleotide sequence: TGTGCCAGCAGCTTACAGGGGGTCTACACAGATACGCAGTATTTT.